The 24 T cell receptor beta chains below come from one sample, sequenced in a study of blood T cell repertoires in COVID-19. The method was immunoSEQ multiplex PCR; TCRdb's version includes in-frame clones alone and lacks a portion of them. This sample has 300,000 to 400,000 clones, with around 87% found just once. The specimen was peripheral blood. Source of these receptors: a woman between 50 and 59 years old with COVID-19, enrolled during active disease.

The CDR3 DNA follows: TGTGCCAGCAGCCCCGGCTGGGTAGCGGGATCCTACGAGCAGTACTTC. Translating it yields CASSPGWVAGSYEQYF. J is TRBJ2-7 and V is TRBV6-2 or TRBV6-3, with 8 bases that match TRBD2. Germline-derived CDR1 and CDR2 are MNHEY and SVGEGT. The junction had 11 bases not matched to a gene; V was cut back by 6 bases and J by 1 base. The CDR3 length is 16 residues.

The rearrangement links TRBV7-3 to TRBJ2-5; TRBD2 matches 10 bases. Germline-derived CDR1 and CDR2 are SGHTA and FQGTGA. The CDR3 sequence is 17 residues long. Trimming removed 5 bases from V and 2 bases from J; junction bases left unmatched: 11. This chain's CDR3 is CASSLNPLTSGQETQYF. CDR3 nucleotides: TGTGCCAGCAGCCTCAACCCCCTGACTAGCGGGCAAGAGACCCAGTACTTC.

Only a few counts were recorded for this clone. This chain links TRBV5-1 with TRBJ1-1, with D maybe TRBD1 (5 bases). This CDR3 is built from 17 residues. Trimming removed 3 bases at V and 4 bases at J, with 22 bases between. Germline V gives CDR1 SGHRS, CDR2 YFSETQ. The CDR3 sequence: CASSWGLLLLEGTEAFF. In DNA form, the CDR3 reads TGCGCCAGCAGCTGGGGACTACTACTACTTGAAGGCACTGAAGCTTTCTTT.

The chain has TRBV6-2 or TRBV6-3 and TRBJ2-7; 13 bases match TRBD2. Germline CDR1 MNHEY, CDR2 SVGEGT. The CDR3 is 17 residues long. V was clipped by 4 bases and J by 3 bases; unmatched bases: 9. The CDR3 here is CASSFSYRLAGGYEQYF. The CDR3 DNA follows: TGTGCCAGCAGTTTCTCATACCGACTAGCGGGAGGCTACGAGCAGTACTTC.

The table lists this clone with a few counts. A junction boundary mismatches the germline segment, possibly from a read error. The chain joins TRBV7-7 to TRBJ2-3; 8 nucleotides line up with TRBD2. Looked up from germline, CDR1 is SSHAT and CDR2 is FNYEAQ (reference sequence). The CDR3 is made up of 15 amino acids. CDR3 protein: CASSLGREGTDTQYF. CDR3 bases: TGTGCTAGCAGCTTAGGTCGGGAGGGAACAGATACGCAGTATTTT.

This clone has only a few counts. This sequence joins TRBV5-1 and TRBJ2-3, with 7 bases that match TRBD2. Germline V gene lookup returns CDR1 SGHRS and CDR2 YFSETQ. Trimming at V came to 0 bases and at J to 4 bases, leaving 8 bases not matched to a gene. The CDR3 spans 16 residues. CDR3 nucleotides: TGCGCCAGCAGCTTGGGTATCGGCGGGAGACCAGATACGCAGTATTTT. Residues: CASSLGIGGRPDTQYF.

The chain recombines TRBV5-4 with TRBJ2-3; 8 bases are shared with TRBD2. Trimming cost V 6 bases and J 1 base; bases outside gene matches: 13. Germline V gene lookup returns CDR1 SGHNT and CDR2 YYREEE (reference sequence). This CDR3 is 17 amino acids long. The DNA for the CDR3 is TGTGCCAGCAACACCCCCTCTCCGGGAGGGGGCACAGATACGCAGTATTTT. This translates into CASNTPSPGGGTDTQYF.

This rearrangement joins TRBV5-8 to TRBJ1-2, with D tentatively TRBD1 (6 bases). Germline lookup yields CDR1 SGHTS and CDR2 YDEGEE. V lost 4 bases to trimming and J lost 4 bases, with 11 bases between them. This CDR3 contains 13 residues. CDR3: CASSQGGSYGYTF. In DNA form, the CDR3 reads TGTGCCAGCAGCCAAGGGGGTAGCTATGGCTACACCTTC. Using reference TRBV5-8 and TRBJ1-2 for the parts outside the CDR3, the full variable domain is EAGVTQSPTHLIKTRGQQATLRCSPISGHTSVYWYQQALGLGLQFLLWYDEGEERNRGNFPPRFSGRQFPNYSSELNVNALELEDSALYLCASSQGGSYGYTFGSGTRLTVV.

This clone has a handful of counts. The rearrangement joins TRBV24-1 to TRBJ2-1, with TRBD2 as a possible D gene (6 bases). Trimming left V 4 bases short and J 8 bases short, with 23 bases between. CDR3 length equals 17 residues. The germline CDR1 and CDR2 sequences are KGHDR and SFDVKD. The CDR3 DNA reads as TGTGCCACCAGTGACTCCCTAGGGACGGGGAGGATCGATGAGCAGTTCTTC. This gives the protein CATSDSLGTGRIDEQFF.

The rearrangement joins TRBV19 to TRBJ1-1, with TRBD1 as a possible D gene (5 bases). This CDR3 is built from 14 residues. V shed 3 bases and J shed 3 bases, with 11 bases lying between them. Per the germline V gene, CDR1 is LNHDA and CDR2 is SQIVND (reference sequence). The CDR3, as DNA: TGTGCCAGTAGTATTCAGGGAGGGGACACTGAAGCTTTCTTT. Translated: CASSIQGGDTEAFF. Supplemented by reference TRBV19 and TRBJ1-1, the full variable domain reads DGGITQSPKYLFRKEGQNVTLSCEQNLNHDAMYWYRQDPGQGLRLIYYSQIVNDFQKGDIAEGYSVSREKKESFPLTVTSAQKNPTAFYLCASSIQGGDTEAFFGQGTRLTVV.

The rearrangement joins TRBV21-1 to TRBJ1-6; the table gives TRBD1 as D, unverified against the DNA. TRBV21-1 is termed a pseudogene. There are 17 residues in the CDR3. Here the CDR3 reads CASSNSAGDRPNSPLHF. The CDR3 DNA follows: TGTGCCAGCAGCAACTCCGCAGGGGACAGGCCCAATTCACCCCTCCACTTT.

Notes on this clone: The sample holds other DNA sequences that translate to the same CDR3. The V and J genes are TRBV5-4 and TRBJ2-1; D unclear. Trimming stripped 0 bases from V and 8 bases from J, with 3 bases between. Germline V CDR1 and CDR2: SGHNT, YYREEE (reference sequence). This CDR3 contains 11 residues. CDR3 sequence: CASSLAYEQFF. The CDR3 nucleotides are TGTGCCAGCAGCTTGGCTTATGAGCAGTTCTTC.

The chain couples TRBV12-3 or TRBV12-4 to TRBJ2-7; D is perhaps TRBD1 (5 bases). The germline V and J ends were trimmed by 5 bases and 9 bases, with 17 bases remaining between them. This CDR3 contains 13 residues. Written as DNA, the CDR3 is TGTGCCAGCAGTCCCCATGACCAGGGCTCGCAGTACTTC. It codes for CASSPHDQGSQYF.

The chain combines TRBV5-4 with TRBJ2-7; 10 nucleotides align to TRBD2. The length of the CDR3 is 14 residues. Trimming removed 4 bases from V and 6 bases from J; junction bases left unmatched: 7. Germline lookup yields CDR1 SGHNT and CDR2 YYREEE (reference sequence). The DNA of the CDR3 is TGTGCCAGCAGCCAGCGGGAGGGCCATAGCGAGCAGTACTTC. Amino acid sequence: CASSQREGHSEQYF.

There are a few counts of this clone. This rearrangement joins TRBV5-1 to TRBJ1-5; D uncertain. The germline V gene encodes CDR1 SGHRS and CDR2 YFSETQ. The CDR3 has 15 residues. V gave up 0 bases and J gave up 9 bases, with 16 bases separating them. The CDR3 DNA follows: TGCGCCAGCAGCTTGGAGGGCACGACGGCGGGGCCCCAGCATTTT. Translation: CASSLEGTTAGPQHF.

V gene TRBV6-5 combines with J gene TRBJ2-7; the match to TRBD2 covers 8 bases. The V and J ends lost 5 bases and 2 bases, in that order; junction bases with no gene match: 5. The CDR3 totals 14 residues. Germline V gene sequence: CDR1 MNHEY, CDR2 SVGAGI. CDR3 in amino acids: CASSIGLAPYEQYF. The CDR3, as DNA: TGTGCCAGCAGTATTGGACTAGCTCCCTACGAGCAGTACTTC.

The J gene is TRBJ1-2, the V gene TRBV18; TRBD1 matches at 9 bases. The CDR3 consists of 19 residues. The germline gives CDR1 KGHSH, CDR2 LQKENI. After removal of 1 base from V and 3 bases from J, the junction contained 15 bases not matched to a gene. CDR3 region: CASSPLGLQGASLDYGYTF. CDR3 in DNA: TGTGCCAGCTCACCACTCGGTTTACAGGGGGCTTCATTAGACTATGGCTACACCTTC.

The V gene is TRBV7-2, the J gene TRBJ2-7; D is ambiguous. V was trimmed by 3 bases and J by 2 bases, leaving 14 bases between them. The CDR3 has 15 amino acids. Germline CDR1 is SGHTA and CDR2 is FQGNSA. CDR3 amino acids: CASSFRSGGTYEQYF. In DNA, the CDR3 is TGTGCCAGCAGCTTTAGGTCGGGTGGAACCTACGAGCAGTACTTC.

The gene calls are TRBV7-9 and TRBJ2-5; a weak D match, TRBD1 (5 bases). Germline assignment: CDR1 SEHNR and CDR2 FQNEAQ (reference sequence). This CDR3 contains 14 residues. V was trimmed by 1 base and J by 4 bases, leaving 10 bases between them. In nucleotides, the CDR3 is TGTGCCAGCAGCTTAGGTACAGGAAGAGAGACCCAGTACTTC. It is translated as CASSLGTGRETQYF.

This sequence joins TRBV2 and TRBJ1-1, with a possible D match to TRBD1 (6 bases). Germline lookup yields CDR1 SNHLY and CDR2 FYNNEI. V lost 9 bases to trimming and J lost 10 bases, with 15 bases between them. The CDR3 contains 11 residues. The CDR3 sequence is CASRSWGPAFF. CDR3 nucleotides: TGTGCCAGTCGGTCCTGGGGGCCAGCTTTCTTT.

CDR3 amino acids: CASGRLNNEQFF. The CDR3, as DNA: TGTGCCAGTGGTAGACTAAACAATGAGCAGTTCTTC. The chain employs TRBV19 and TRBJ2-1; D might be TRBD2 (5 bases). Germline lookup yields CDR1 LNHDA and CDR2 SQIVND (reference sequence). The CDR3 length is 12 residues. V lost 8 bases and J lost 5, with 10 bases in between.

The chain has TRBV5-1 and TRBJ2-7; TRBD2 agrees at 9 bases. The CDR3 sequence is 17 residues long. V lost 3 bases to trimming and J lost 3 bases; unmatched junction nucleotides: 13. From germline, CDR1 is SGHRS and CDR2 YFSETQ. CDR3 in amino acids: CASSSLRQREEGYEQYF. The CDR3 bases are TGCGCCAGCAGCTCACTAAGGCAGCGGGAGGAGGGCTACGAGCAGTACTTC.

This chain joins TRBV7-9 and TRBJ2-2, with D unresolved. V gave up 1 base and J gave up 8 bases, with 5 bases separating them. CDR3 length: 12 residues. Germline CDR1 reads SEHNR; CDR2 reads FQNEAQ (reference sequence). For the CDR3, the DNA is TGTGCCAGCAGCTTAGATCCTGGGGAGCTGTTTTTT. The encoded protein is CASSLDPGELFF.

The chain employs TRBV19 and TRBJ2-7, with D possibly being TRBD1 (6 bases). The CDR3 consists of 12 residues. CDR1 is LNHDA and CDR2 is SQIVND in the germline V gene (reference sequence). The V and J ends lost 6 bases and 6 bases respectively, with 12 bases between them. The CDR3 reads CASSSWGREQYF. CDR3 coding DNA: TGTGCCAGTAGCTCATGGGGGCGCGAGCAGTACTTC.